The 32 T cell receptor beta chains reported below all come from one sample, sequenced in a study of T-cell reconstitution after alpha-beta-depleted transplantation in children. TCRbeta library construction was performed incorporating unique molecular identifiers. TCRdb called the PCR reads again in MiXCR, with one record for every CDR3 protein. Among approximately 190,000 distinct CDR3 sequences listed, around 9.2% were seen once. Sequencing used PBMCs, mostly from graft donor cells, obtained 360 days after TCRalphabeta/CD19-depleted stem cell transplant. These receptors were taken from a male patient aged 2 to 10 who had a stem cell transplant for acute myeloid leukemia, so the T cells may come from the graft donor.

The chain joins TRBV27 to TRBJ1-1, with 7 bases lining up with TRBD1. The CDR3 length is 14 residues. The J segment lost 4 bases and the V segment lost 3 bases, leaving 5 bases of the junction unmatched. Germline values: CDR1 MNHEY, CDR2 SMNVEV (reference sequence). CDR3: CASSLGRGFTEAFF. For the CDR3, the DNA is TGTGCCAGCAGTTTGGGCAGGGGGTTCACTGAAGCTTTCTTT.

This rearrangement joins TRBV20-1 to TRBJ2-1, with 11 bases that match TRBD2. Germline-derived CDR1 and CDR2 are DFQATT and SNEGSKA (reference sequence). CDR3 length: 19 residues. With 1 base clipped from V and 1 base from J, the junction kept 12 bases outside the gene matches. The CDR3 is CSARGRETSGTFSYNEQFF. The CDR3 DNA follows: TGCAGTGCTAGAGGTCGGGAGACTAGCGGGACATTTTCCTACAATGAGCAGTTCTTC.

The chain couples TRBV7-9 to TRBJ2-3; 7 bases match TRBD2. V was clipped by 5 bases and J by 3 bases; unmatched bases: 14. The CDR3 runs to 17 residues. The germline CDR1 and CDR2 sequences are SEHNR and FQNEAQ (reference sequence). CDR3: CASSPRGLDGFTDTQYF. CDR3 nucleotides: TGTGCCAGCAGCCCACGCGGACTAGATGGGTTTACAGATACGCAGTATTTT.

This clonotype was seen repeatedly, ten times or more. The chain joins TRBV15 to TRBJ2-2; 7 bases are shared with TRBD2. V lost 2 bases and J lost 0; bases outside the gene matches: 12. The CDR3 is 19 residues long. Germline-derived CDR1 and CDR2 are LNHNV and YYDKDF (reference sequence). The CDR3 region has the DNA TGTGCCACCAGCAGACTCCGGGAGGCATCCTACTCGAACACCGGGGAGCTGTTTTTT. Protein: CATSRLREASYSNTGELFF.

This clonotype was detected many times. The V and J genes are TRBV12-3 or TRBV12-4 and TRBJ1-1, with TRBD1 identical over 7 bases. The CDR3 loop spans 13 amino acids. J lost 4 bases, V lost 6 bases, and 5 bases had no gene match. The CDR3 loop reads CASSTDRITEAFF. The CDR3 region has the DNA TGTGCCAGCAGCACGGACAGGATCACTGAAGCTTTCTTT.

Ten or more counts support this clonotype. The chain combines TRBV6-5 with TRBJ2-1; tentative D call: TRBD1 (6 bases). V gave up 6 bases and J gave up 7 bases, with 13 bases separating them. The CDR3 has 13 residues. Germline-derived CDR1 and CDR2 are MNHEY and SVGAGI. The CDR3 DNA follows: TGTGCCAGCAGACGAACAGGGATGAATGAGCAGTTCTTC. Translation gives CASRRTGMNEQFF.

This clonotype has just a few counts. The chain recombines TRBV15 with TRBJ2-5; weak D call: TRBD1 (5 bases). Per germline, CDR1 LNHNV and CDR2 YYDKDF (reference sequence). The CDR3 covers 16 residues. V was trimmed by 0 bases and J by 3 bases, leaving 14 bases between them. The CDR3 here is CATSRDGPGMEETQYF. DNA for the CDR3: TGTGCCACCAGCAGAGATGGGCCAGGGATGGAAGAGACCCAGTACTTC.

This clonotype was observed at least ten times. The chain joins TRBV2 to TRBJ2-3, with TRBD2 matching over 11 bases. The CDR3 covers 14 residues. The trim removed 4 bases at V and 6 bases at J, leaving 3 bases unmatched. CDR1 and CDR2 (germline): SNHLY, FYNNEI. The CDR3 bases are TGTGCCAGCAGTGGCCGACTAGCGGGGGATACGCAGTATTTT. Its protein product is CASSGRLAGDTQYF.

The chain is built from TRBV4-3 and TRBJ2-1; D may correspond to TRBD1 or TRBD2 (5 bases each). Between the trimmed V and J ends, which lost 1 base and 3 bases, there was a span of 13 bases. The germline V gene has CDR1 LGHNA and CDR2 YSLEER. This CDR3 is built from 16 residues. Written as DNA, the CDR3 is TGCGCCAGCAGCCAAGTCCGGGGCGAGAACTACAATGAGCAGTTCTTC. Translated: CASSQVRGENYNEQFF.

A few counts support this clonotype. This sequence joins TRBV20-1 and TRBJ2-3; TRBD1 aligns across 8 bases. The CDR3 sequence is 14 residues long. After removal of 4 bases from V and 2 bases from J, the junction contained 5 bases not matched to a gene. CDR1 and CDR2 from the germline V gene are DFQATT and SNEGSKA (reference sequence). CDR3 in amino acids: CSATGQGPTDTQYF. In DNA form, the CDR3 reads TGCAGTGCTACCGGACAGGGACCCACAGATACGCAGTATTTT.

This clonotype was found many times. The gene calls are TRBV6-2 or TRBV6-3 and TRBJ2-1; 7 bases agree with TRBD2. This CDR3 has 12 residues. Germline CDR1 is MNHEY and CDR2 is SVGEGT. Losses at the gene ends were 5 bases for V and 8 bases for J; bases not matched to a gene: 3. This CDR3 is CASSGLVDEQFF. In nucleotides, the CDR3 is TGTGCCAGCAGTGGACTAGTTGATGAGCAGTTCTTC.

The chain has TRBV4-2 and TRBJ2-7, with D perhaps matching TRBD1 (5 bases). This CDR3 has 15 residues. CDR1 is LGHNA, CDR2 YNFKEQ, per germline. Between the trimmed V and J ends, which lost 0 bases and 7 bases, there was a span of 16 bases. CDR3 residues: CASSQDSRAHREQYF. CDR3 bases: TGTGCCAGCAGCCAAGATAGCAGGGCCCACCGGGAGCAGTACTTC.

This clonotype was detected ten times or more. This chain uses TRBV20-1 with TRBJ2-1; 7 bases are shared with TRBD2. CDR3 length: 13 residues. CDR1 DFQATT and CDR2 SNEGSKA come from the germline V gene (reference sequence). Trimming at V came to 6 bases and at J to 8 bases, leaving 10 bases not matched to a gene. The chain's CDR3 is CSARMTSFDEQFF. The CDR3, as DNA: TGCAGTGCAAGAATGACTAGCTTTGATGAGCAGTTCTTC.

This clonotype was seen only a few times. The CDR3 nucleotides are TGTGCCAGCGGGGAGGGGAACACTGAAGCTTTCTTT. Translated, it gives CASGEGNTEAFF. This chain joins TRBV6-5 and TRBJ1-1, with no clear D. The CDR3 totals 12 residues. Germline V gene data show CDR1 as MNHEY and CDR2 as SVGAGI. The V gene lost 8 bases and the J gene lost 1 base, with 8 bases spanning the gap.

The rearrangement links TRBV6-5 to TRBJ1-5; TRBD1 agrees at 9 bases. This CDR3 is 15 amino acids long. The V segment lost 3 bases and the J segment 9 bases; nucleotides outside the gene matches: 9. Germline V CDR1 and CDR2: MNHEY, SVGAGI. In nucleotides, the CDR3 is TGTGCCAGCAGTTATTTCCCCGGGACAGGGTGGCCCCAGCATTTT. Translating gives CASSYFPGTGWPQHF.

This clonotype was recorded many times. The chain is built from TRBV9 and TRBJ2-3; no clear D. V lost 0 bases, J lost 4 bases, and 9 bases lay in between. Germline CDR1 reads SGDLS; CDR2 reads YYNGEE. CDR3 length equals 14 residues. The CDR3 sequence is CASSVVPIADTQYF. CDR3 DNA sequence: TGTGCCAGCAGCGTAGTCCCTATCGCAGATACGCAGTATTTT.

This clonotype has just a few counts. The chain uses TRBV29-1 and TRBJ1-1; maybe TRBD1 (6 bases). Deletions cut 6 bases from V and 5 bases from J, with 13 bases between. Per the germline V gene, CDR1 is SQVTM and CDR2 is ANQGSEA. The CDR3 loop spans 12 amino acids. The CDR3 sequence is CSVLRGGTEAFF. The CDR3 region has the DNA TGCAGCGTCCTGCGAGGGGGGACTGAAGCTTTCTTT.

For this clonotype: A read error may explain this, as a much larger clone is one base away. The CDR3 sequence: CSARPPPVEGLFEEYF. CDR3 sequence (DNA): TGCAGTGCTAGACCCCCCCCGGTTGAGGGTTTATTCGAGGAGTACTTC. J is TRBJ2-7 and V is TRBV20-1, with a weak D call TRBD2 (5 bases). The germline gives CDR1 DFQATT, CDR2 SNEGSKA (reference sequence). The CDR3 runs to 16 residues.

This clonotype was observed at least ten times. V and J are TRBV5-1 and TRBJ1-5, with a tentative D call TRBD1 (5 bases). This CDR3 has 14 residues. The V end was cut by 0 bases, the J end by 7 bases, with 11 bases between. Germline V gene sequence: CDR1 SGHRS, CDR2 YFSETQ. Here the CDR3 reads CASSLDGAIQPQHF. Here the CDR3 DNA reads TGCGCCAGCAGCTTGGATGGGGCAATACAGCCCCAGCATTTT.

This clonotype was detected only a few times. V is TRBV12-3 or TRBV12-4 and J is TRBJ1-2; 10 bases line up with TRBD1. This CDR3 has 16 residues. Trimming at V came to 6 bases and at J to 1 base, leaving 8 bases not matched to a gene. CDR3 loop: CASSAGTGVFNYGYTF. The CDR3 coding sequence is TGTGCCAGCAGCGCCGGGACAGGGGTGTTTAACTATGGCTACACCTTC.

This clonotype showed up many times. The rearrangement links TRBV10-3 to TRBJ2-7; no clear D. Germline-derived CDR1 and CDR2 are ENHRY and SYGVKD. The germline V and J ends were trimmed by 1 base and 2 bases, with 9 bases remaining between them. The CDR3 is made up of 14 amino acids. The CDR3 nucleotides are TGTGCCATCAGTGAGTTCGGCATTGCCTACGAGCAGTACTTC. Its translation is CAISEFGIAYEQYF.

This clonotype showed up just a few times. The chain employs TRBV7-8 and TRBJ2-3; perhaps TRBD1 as D (6 bases). The V and J ends lost 5 bases and 4 bases respectively, with 13 bases between them. CDR1 is SGHVS, CDR2 FQNEAQ, per germline. The CDR3 covers 14 residues. The CDR3 region has the DNA TGTGCCAGCAGCACAAGGACAGCCGCAGATACGCAGTATTTT. Translated: CASSTRTAADTQYF.

This clonotype was recorded a few times. This chain's CDR3 is CASSYLAGGAFF. The CDR3 DNA reads TGTGCCAGCAGTTATCTGGCAGGGGGAGCTTTCTTT. V usage is TRBV6-5 and J usage is TRBJ1-1; 7 bases fit TRBD1. The CDR3 is 12 amino acids. V was pared by 3 bases and J by 10 bases, with 5 bases of the junction left unmatched. Germline CDR1 reads MNHEY; CDR2 reads SVGAGI.

The chain recombines TRBV4-2 with TRBJ2-7; 8 bases agree with TRBD2. Losses at the gene ends were 1 base for V and 2 bases for J; bases not matched to a gene: 1. There are 14 residues in the CDR3. The germline V gene encodes CDR1 LGHNA and CDR2 YNFKEQ. The CDR3 here is CASSQAGLAYEQYF. The CDR3 coding sequence is TGTGCCAGCAGCCAAGCGGGACTAGCCTACGAGCAGTACTTC.

There are many counts of this clonotype. The chain uses TRBV5-1 and TRBJ2-1, with D possibly matching TRBD2 (6 bases). CDR3 size: 13 residues. Deletions cut 2 bases from V and 8 bases from J, with 11 bases between. Germline loops: CDR1 SGHRS, CDR2 YFSETQ. Written as DNA, the CDR3 is TGCGCCAGCAGCTTACGACAGCGGGATGAGCAGTTCTTC. Translating it yields CASSLRQRDEQFF.

Points on this clonotype: A junction boundary mismatches the germline segment, possibly from a read error. The chain is built from TRBV20-1 and TRBJ2-2, with D perhaps TRBD2 (5 bases). CDR3 length equals 15 residues. Germline values: CDR1 DFQATT, CDR2 SNEGSKA (reference sequence). The CDR3 DNA is TGCTGTGCTAGAGATAGTGGACTCTACACCGGGGAGCTGTTTTTT. Translation gives CCARDSGLYTGELFF.

This clonotype appeared many times. This chain uses TRBV25-1 with TRBJ1-1; 8 bases are shared with TRBD1. The germline V gene has CDR1 MGHDK and CDR2 SYGVNS. V lost 5 bases to trimming and J lost 6 bases; unmatched junction nucleotides: 11. The CDR3 totals 15 residues. Here the CDR3 DNA reads TGTGCCAGCAGTCCAAAGACAGGGGTAGGCCCTGAAGCTTTCTTT. Translating it yields CASSPKTGVGPEAFF. Looking up the rest from reference TRBV25-1 and TRBJ1-1 gives the full variable domain: EADIYQTPRYLVIGTGKKITLECSQTMGHDKMYWYQQDPGMELHLIHYSYGVNSTEKGDLSSESTVSRIRTEHFPLTLESARPSHTSQYLCASSPKTGVGPEAFFGQGTRLTVV.

This clonotype was seen a handful of times. V gene TRBV10-3 combines with J gene TRBJ2-5; 11 bases match TRBD2. The V gene end was trimmed by 6 bases and the J gene end by 1 base; junction bases not matched to a gene: 4. CDR3 size: 15 residues. The V gene's germline CDR1 is ENHRY and CDR2 SYGVKD. DNA for the CDR3: TGTGCCATCAGAAGTGGGACTAGCGGCCAAGAGACCCAGTACTTC. Protein: CAIRSGTSGQETQYF.

V gene TRBV5-1 combines with J gene TRBJ1-2; D unresolved. CDR1 is SGHRS and CDR2 is YFSETQ in the germline V gene. Trimming stripped 0 bases from V and 7 bases from J, with 10 bases between. This CDR3 spans 13 amino acids. As DNA, the CDR3 is TGCGCCAGCAGCTTGGGCCCAGTCCCTGGCTACACCTTC. It yields the protein CASSLGPVPGYTF.

The J gene is TRBJ2-3, the V gene TRBV12-3 or TRBV12-4; TRBD2 matches 12 bases. The V segment lost 8 bases and the J segment 1 base; nucleotides outside the gene matches: 10. This CDR3 contains 17 residues. CDR3 DNA: TGTGCCAGCCTTAGCGCTAGCGGGAGGGCTTGCACAGATACGCAGTATTTT. Translation gives CASLSASGRACTDTQYF.

The chain carries TRBV7-9 and TRBJ2-3, with 8 bases lining up with TRBD2. There are 16 residues in the CDR3. With V trimmed by 5 bases and J by 2 bases, 9 bases remained unmatched. Looked up from germline, CDR1 is SEHNR and CDR2 is FQNEAQ (reference sequence). CDR3 residues: CASSGPGLVLTDTQYF. The DNA of the CDR3 is TGTGCCAGCAGCGGGCCGGGACTAGTCCTCACAGATACGCAGTATTTT.

At least ten counts were recorded for this clonotype. This chain connects TRBV7-3 to TRBJ2-3, with unresolved D. The CDR3 length is 14 residues. Germline loops: CDR1 SGHTA, CDR2 FQGTGA. Trimming left V 2 bases short and J 1 base short, with 7 bases between. The CDR3 DNA sequence: TGTGCCAGCAGCTTAGTGGCGGGCACAGATACGCAGTATTTT. As protein: CASSLVAGTDTQYF.